The 32 T cell receptor beta chains given below trace back to one sample, sequenced in a study of blood T cell repertoires in COVID-19. The data were produced by immunoSEQ multiplex PCR, yet TCRdb's version contains in-frame clones alone and is incomplete. The sample lists around 77,000 clones; around 90% were seen once. Material: peripheral blood. These receptors were obtained from an elderly woman with active or convalescent COVID-19.

This chain links TRBV9 with TRBJ1-4; D is undetermined. Per the germline V gene, CDR1 is SGDLS and CDR2 is YYNGEE. Deletions cut 2 bases from V and 8 bases from J, with 13 bases between. The CDR3 is 14 residues long. The CDR3 nucleotides are TGTGCCAGCAGCGTTGGAGGGATAGGGGAAAAACTGTTTTTT. Its translation: CASSVGGIGEKLFF.

The CDR3: CASSIDKQGLDTEAFF. In DNA, the CDR3 is TGTGCCAGTAGTATAGATAAACAGGGGCTGGACACTGAAGCTTTCTTT. The chain uses TRBV19 and TRBJ1-1; TRBD1 matches 7 bases. The ends lost 0 bases at V and 3 bases at J; junction bases unmatched: 7. Germline CDR1 is LNHDA and CDR2 is SQIVND (reference sequence). CDR3 length: 16 amino acids. The whole variable domain, remainder taken from reference TRBV19 and TRBJ1-1, is DGGITQSPKYLFRKEGQNVTLSCEQNLNHDAMYWYRQDPGQGLRLIYYSQIVNDFQKGDIAEGYSVSREKKESFPLTVTSAQKNPTAFYLCASSIDKQGLDTEAFFGQGTRLTVV.

CDR3 in amino acids: CASSASEGVNQPQHF. The DNA of the CDR3 is TGTGCCAGCAGTGCGTCCGAGGGAGTCAATCAGCCCCAGCATTTT. The chain is built from TRBV28 and TRBJ1-5, with D unresolved. Germline CDR1 is MDHEN and CDR2 is SYDVKM. The CDR3 sequence is 15 residues long. Trimming pared 5 bases from V and 3 bases from J, leaving 14 bases between. Looking up the rest from reference TRBV28 and TRBJ1-5 gives the full variable domain: DVKVTQSSRYLVKRTGEKVFLECVQDMDHENMFWYRQDPGLGLRLIYFSYDVKMKEKGDIPEGYSVSREKKERFSLILESASTNQTSMYLCASSASEGVNQPQHFGDGTRLSIL.

This chain uses TRBV6-5 with TRBJ1-4; tentative D call: TRBD1 (6 bases). Per the germline V gene, CDR1 is MNHEY and CDR2 is SVGAGI. CDR3 length equals 16 residues. Trimming took 2 bases from V and 4 from J, leaving 14 bases between them. For the CDR3, the DNA is TGTGCCAGCAGTTACGGTAGAGGGGGTCTTAATGAAAAACTGTTTTTT. This sequence encodes CASSYGRGGLNEKLFF.

J is TRBJ1-2 and V is TRBV9; tentative D call: TRBD1 (6 bases). The germline V gene encodes CDR1 SGDLS and CDR2 YYNGEE. With 3 bases removed from V and 2 bases from J, the gap between germline ends came to 17 bases. The CDR3 length is 16 residues. CDR3 sequence reads: CASSAGTGHTNYGYTF. CDR3 bases: TGTGCCAGCAGCGCCGGTACGGGACACACGAACTATGGCTACACCTTC.

This rearrangement joins TRBV4-1 to TRBJ2-7; 7 bases are a match to TRBD1. CDR3 length: 14 residues. CDR1 is MGHRA, CDR2 YSYEKL, per germline. The junction had 7 bases not matched to a gene; V was cut back by 6 bases and J by 2 bases. The CDR3 coding sequence is TGCGCCAGCAGGGGACAGCCTGGGGCCTACGAGCAGTACTTC. Encoded protein: CASRGQPGAYEQYF.

The genes are TRBV5-1 and TRBJ2-5; 13 bases map to TRBD2. V shed 4 bases, J shed 1 base, and the junction held 4 bases outside the gene matches. Germline V gene lookup returns CDR1 SGHRS and CDR2 YFSETQ. There are 16 residues in the CDR3. The chain's CDR3 is CASSLGLAGAQETQYF. The CDR3 DNA reads as TGCGCCAGCAGCCTCGGACTAGCGGGGGCCCAAGAGACCCAGTACTTC.

This rearrangement joins TRBV5-1 to TRBJ1-1; weak D call: TRBD1 (5 bases). Germline V CDR1 and CDR2: SGHRS, YFSETQ. CDR3 length equals 15 residues. V lost 3 bases to trimming and J lost 1 base, with 13 bases between them. The CDR3 DNA reads TGCGCCAGCAGCTCCCAGGGATGGGGGAACACTGAAGCTTTCTTT. Translating gives CASSSQGWGNTEAFF.

The chain links TRBV7-9 to TRBJ1-4; 7 nucleotides align to TRBD1. The V and J ends lost 3 bases and 0 bases, in that order; junction bases with no gene match: 7. CDR3 length equals 17 residues. Germline V CDR1 and CDR2: SEHNR, FQNEAQ (reference sequence). The CDR3 loop reads CASSFTGAVATNEKLFF. CDR3 nucleotide sequence: TGTGCCAGCAGCTTCACAGGGGCCGTAGCAACTAATGAAAAACTGTTTTTT.

This clone was seen only a few times. V and J are TRBV20-1 and TRBJ2-3; 11 bases agree with TRBD2. V was pared by 3 bases and J by 3 bases, with 5 bases of the junction left unmatched. CDR1 is DFQATT, CDR2 SNEGSKA, per germline (reference sequence). The CDR3 has 15 residues. CDR3 in amino acids: CSASDSGGATDTQYF. The DNA of the CDR3 is TGCAGTGCTAGTGATAGCGGGGGGGCGACAGATACGCAGTATTTT.

The chain recombines TRBV20-1 with TRBJ2-5, with 11 positions matching TRBD2. The germline V gene has CDR1 DFQATT and CDR2 SNEGSKA (reference sequence). The CDR3 length is 17 residues. V was clipped by 6 bases and J by 2 bases; unmatched bases: 14. The chain's CDR3 is CSASRLAGRRLQETQYF. CDR3 coding DNA: TGCAGTGCAAGTCGACTAGCGGGGCGACGGCTACAAGAGACCCAGTACTTC.

The rearrangement joins TRBV6-5 to TRBJ1-1, with D possibly being TRBD1 (6 bases). CDR1 MNHEY and CDR2 SVGAGI come from the germline V gene. V dropped 5 bases and J dropped 5 bases, with 15 bases sitting between them. The CDR3 is made up of 14 amino acids. The CDR3 is CASSIQGKGTEAFF. The CDR3 bases are TGTGCCAGCAGTATACAGGGAAAGGGGACTGAAGCTTTCTTT.

V usage is TRBV18 and J usage is TRBJ2-3; D perhaps matches TRBD2 (6 bases). CDR1 is KGHSH, CDR2 LQKENI, per germline. There are 15 residues in the CDR3. V lost 5 bases and J lost 3, with 15 bases in between. CDR3 sequence: CASSEGVGGTDTQYF. The DNA for the CDR3 is TGTGCCAGCTCAGAAGGGGTAGGAGGGACAGATACGCAGTATTTT. Full variable domain (remainder filled in from reference TRBV18 and TRBJ2-3): NAGVMQNPRHLVRRRGQEARLRCSPMKGHSHVYWYRQLPEEGLKFMVYLQKENIIDESGMPKERFSAEFPKEGPSILRIQQVVRGDSAAYFCASSEGVGGTDTQYFGPGTRLTVL.

The chain carries TRBV5-5 and TRBJ1-2; D might be TRBD1 (5 bases). The V and J ends lost 0 bases and 0 bases respectively, with 18 bases between them. CDR1 and CDR2 (germline): SGHKS, YYEKEE (reference sequence). The CDR3 totals 18 residues. The CDR3 loop is CASSLEVTRAPTNYGYTF. In nucleotides, the CDR3 is TGTGCCAGCAGCTTGGAAGTCACCAGGGCACCGACTAACTATGGCTACACCTTC.

Concerning this clone: Compared with germline, one end of the junction differs, possibly owing to a read error. V and J are TRBV3-1 (or the pseudogene TRBV3-2) and TRBJ2-5; D perhaps matches TRBD1 (6 bases). The germline gives CDR1 LGHDT, CDR2 YNNKEL (reference sequence). The CDR3 runs 14 residues. The CDR3 DNA is TGTGCCAGCAGCCAAGTCCAGGGACAAGGGACCCAGTACTTC. It encodes CASSQVQGQGTQYF.

V is TRBV28 and J is TRBJ2-1; 10 nucleotides agree with TRBD2. V was pared by 5 bases and J by 3 bases, with 1 base of the junction left unmatched. The CDR3 has 14 residues. CDR1 and CDR2 from the germline V gene are MDHEN and SYDVKM. The CDR3 DNA is TGTGCCAGCAGTCTAGCGGGGGACTACAATGAGCAGTTCTTC. It yields the protein CASSLAGDYNEQFF.

The J gene is TRBJ1-5, the V gene TRBV6-5, with 10 bases matching TRBD1. The V segment lost 3 bases and the J segment 6 bases; nucleotides outside the gene matches: 2. This CDR3 spans 14 amino acids. Germline V lookup: CDR1 MNHEY, CDR2 SVGAGI. DNA of the CDR3: TGTGCCAGCAGTTATGGACAGGGGGTTCAGCCCCAGCATTTT. Protein: CASSYGQGVQPQHF.

The chain combines TRBV24-1 with TRBJ2-3; TRBD1 aligns across 7 bases. Germline V gene sequence: CDR1 KGHDR, CDR2 SFDVKD. This CDR3 contains 15 residues. V was pared by 4 bases and J by 4 bases, with 7 bases of the junction left unmatched. CDR3 loop: CATSDSGQPSDTQYF. The CDR3 DNA reads TGTGCCACCAGTGACTCGGGACAGCCTTCAGATACGCAGTATTTT.

The chain has TRBV18 and TRBJ1-3; TRBD1 agrees at 9 bases. V was pared by 0 bases and J by 7 bases, with 4 bases of the junction left unmatched. The V gene's germline CDR1 is KGHSH and CDR2 LQKENI. The CDR3 sequence is 15 residues long. The CDR3 sequence is CASSPPGQGWNTIYF. DNA for the CDR3: TGTGCCAGCTCACCACCGGGACAGGGATGGAACACCATATATTTT. The variable domain in full, with the rest retrieved from reference TRBV18 and TRBJ1-3, is NAGVMQNPRHLVRRRGQEARLRCSPMKGHSHVYWYRQLPEEGLKFMVYLQKENIIDESGMPKERFSAEFPKEGPSILRIQQVVRGDSAAYFCASSPPGQGWNTIYFGEGSWLTVV.

The rearrangement joins TRBV30 to TRBJ1-3; a possible D gene is TRBD1 (5 bases). CDR3 length: 13 amino acids. V gave up 3 bases and J gave up 1 base, with 7 bases separating them. Per the germline V gene, CDR1 is GTSNPN and CDR2 is SVGIG (reference sequence). The CDR3 spells CAWSTGSGNTIYF. The CDR3 DNA is TGTGCCTGGAGCACAGGTTCTGGAAACACCATATATTTT.

This clone was seen more than once but under ten times. The V call is TRBV5-1, the J call TRBJ1-2, with unresolved D. Germline V CDR1 and CDR2: SGHRS, YFSETQ. V dropped 2 bases and J dropped 7 bases, with 6 bases sitting between them. The CDR3 runs 11 residues. The CDR3 sequence: CASSFLGGYTF. CDR3 DNA sequence: TGCGCCAGCAGCTTCCTAGGTGGCTACACCTTC. The full variable domain, completed using reference TRBV5-1 and TRBJ1-2, is KAGVTQTPRYLIKTRGQQVTLSCSPISGHRSVSWYQQTPGQGLQFLFEYFSETQRNKGNFPGRFSGRQFSNSRSEMNVSTLELGDSALYLCASSFLGGYTFGSGTRLTVV.

This chain uses TRBV19 with TRBJ2-1; 8 bases line up with TRBD1. The CDR3 spans 15 residues. The V gene end was trimmed by 7 bases and the J gene end by 0 bases; junction bases not matched to a gene: 5. CDR1 and CDR2 (germline): LNHDA, SQIVND (reference sequence). The CDR3 DNA is TGTGCCAGTACCCTCGGACAGGGCTCCTACAATGAGCAGTTCTTC. Its translation: CASTLGQGSYNEQFF.

The chain links TRBV30 to TRBJ2-1; D is unresolved. The V end lost 8 bases, the J end lost 0 bases, and 11 bases lay between the germline ends. Germline CDR1 reads GTSNPN; CDR2 reads SVGIG (reference sequence). The length of the CDR3 is 13 residues. CDR3 region: CALAADSYNEQFF. The DNA for the CDR3 is TGTGCCCTGGCGGCAGACTCCTACAATGAGCAGTTCTTC.

V is TRBV6-2 or TRBV6-3 and J is TRBJ1-2; no reliable D call. This CDR3 is 12 amino acids long. Germline V gene lookup returns CDR1 MNHEY and CDR2 SVGEGT. Trimming removed 3 bases at V and 2 bases at J, with 4 bases between. The CDR3 DNA is TGTGCCAGCAGTTATCTCAACTATGGCTACACCTTC. The encoded protein is CASSYLNYGYTF.

Here the CDR3 DNA reads TGTGCCAGCAGTGAACGGGGTTGGGACACTGAAGCTTTCTTT. Translation: CASSERGWDTEAFF. The V call is TRBV6-4, the J call TRBJ1-1, with unresolved D. The CDR3 spans 14 residues. Germline V gene data show CDR1 as MRHNA and CDR2 as SNTAGT. Trimming removed 3 bases from V and 3 bases from J, with 11 bases in between.

This chain links TRBV28 with TRBJ1-6; tentatively, D is TRBD1 (5 bases). The length of the CDR3 is 15 residues. From germline, CDR1 is MDHEN and CDR2 SYDVKM. V was clipped by 7 bases and J by 10 bases, with 20 bases between them. In DNA, the CDR3 is TGTGCCAGCACGGGGTTGGGCAGGGAGGGATCACCCCTCCACTTT. It encodes CASTGLGREGSPLHF.

The chain recombines TRBV19 with TRBJ2-3, with TRBD2 as a possible D gene (6 bases). This CDR3 region has 14 residues. Looked up from germline, CDR1 is LNHDA and CDR2 is SQIVND (reference sequence). Trimming took 1 base from V and 2 from J, leaving 7 bases between them. CDR3 sequence: CASSIGGDTDTQYF. The CDR3 region has the DNA TGTGCCAGTAGTATAGGGGGGGACACAGATACGCAGTATTTT.

The V gene is TRBV12-3 or TRBV12-4, the J gene TRBJ1-1; a possible D gene is TRBD1 (5 bases). V lost 3 bases, J lost 10 bases, and 12 bases lay in between. There are 12 residues in the CDR3. As DNA, the CDR3 is TGTGCCAGCAGTTTGGGGGGTAGGGGAGCTTTCTTT. This encodes CASSLGGRGAFF.

The genes are TRBV10-3 and TRBJ1-1; D is undetermined. Germline CDR1 ENHRY, CDR2 SYGVKD. The CDR3 is 12 residues long. Trimming removed 3 bases at V and 1 base at J, with 3 bases between. CDR3 region: CAISEQNTEAFF. The CDR3 DNA is TGTGCCATCAGTGAACAGAACACTGAAGCTTTCTTT.

The chain has TRBV7-3 and TRBJ2-3, with 14 bases that match TRBD2. The germline V gene encodes CDR1 SGHTA and CDR2 FQGTGA. The CDR3 is 17 amino acids. Unmatched junction bases numbered 4, after V lost 3 bases and J lost 2 bases. CDR3 protein: CASSLGTSGGFTDTQYF. Written as DNA, the CDR3 is TGTGCCAGCAGCTTGGGGACTAGCGGGGGATTCACAGATACGCAGTATTTT.

This clone was recorded only once. The chain carries TRBV3-1 (or the pseudogene TRBV3-2) and TRBJ1-1, with a tentative D call TRBD1 (6 bases). Germline CDR1 is LGHDT and CDR2 is YNNKEL (reference sequence). The germline V and J ends were trimmed by 4 bases and 1 base, with 10 bases remaining between them. This CDR3 spans 14 amino acids. The CDR3 nucleotides read TGTGCCAGCAGCCCCCGGACAGAGAACACTGAAGCTTTCTTT. Translated: CASSPRTENTEAFF.

J is TRBJ2-3 and V is TRBV6-6; D not resolved. V dropped 5 bases and J dropped 4 bases, with 4 bases sitting between them. The CDR3 sequence is 11 residues long. Germline CDR1 is MNHNY and CDR2 is SVGAGI (reference sequence). The DNA for the CDR3 is TGTGCCAGCAGTCCTTCAGATACGCAGTATTTT. It encodes CASSPSDTQYF.